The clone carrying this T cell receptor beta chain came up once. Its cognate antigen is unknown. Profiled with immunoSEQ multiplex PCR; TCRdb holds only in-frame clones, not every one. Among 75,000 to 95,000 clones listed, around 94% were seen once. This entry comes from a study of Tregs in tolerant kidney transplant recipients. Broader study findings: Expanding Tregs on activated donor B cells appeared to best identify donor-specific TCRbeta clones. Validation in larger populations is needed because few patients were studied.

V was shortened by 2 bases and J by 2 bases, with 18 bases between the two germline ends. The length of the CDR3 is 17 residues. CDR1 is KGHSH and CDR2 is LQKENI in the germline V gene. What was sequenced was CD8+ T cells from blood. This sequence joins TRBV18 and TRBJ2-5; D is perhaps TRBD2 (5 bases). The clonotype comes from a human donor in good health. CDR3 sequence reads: CASSPGFGQPGQETQYF. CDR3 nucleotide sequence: TGTGCCAGCTCACCAGGGTTTGGCCAGCCGGGGCAAGAGACCCAGTACTTC.